The source of this T cell receptor beta chain is a study of regulatory T cells in long-lasting Graves disease. For the study at large: Under 3 months of antithyroid drugs had been taken by newly diagnosed Graves' patients. Whole-study results and caveats: Among persistent patients, a larger number of public clonotypes were shared (roughly 2,900) than among newly diagnosed patients (more than 850).

Time point: newly diagnosed GD, antithyroid drugs for less than 3 months. From RNA extracted from PBMCs, the TCR library was made. Graves' disease diagnoses used American Thyroid Association guidelines. Many counts were recorded for this clonotype. No antigen is known for it. To make TCR beta libraries, researchers used iRepertoire HTBI primers and Arm-PCR of CDR3 regions. Each CDR3 protein gets one entry after TCRdb re-called the multiplex PCR reads with MiXCR. The data show roughly 520,000 distinct CDR3 sequences, 12% seen once. Germline CDR1 is MNHEY and CDR2 is SVGEGT. The CDR3 is made up of 20 amino acids. J was trimmed by 3 bases and V by 0 bases; bases with no gene match: 13. This same sample was also taken into another study, of T cells in Graves' hyperthyroidism and ophthalmopathy.

Sequenced here: peripheral blood mononuclear cells (PBMCs), sampled at new diagnosis, from a patient treated with antithyroid drugs. J is TRBJ2-7 and V is TRBV6-2 or TRBV6-3; 14 bases map to TRBD2. This sequence originates from a woman aged 25 to 39 with Graves disease. The CDR3 spells CASSYSRPGLAGEARYEQYF. Here the CDR3 DNA reads TGTGCCAGCAGTTACTCGAGGCCGGGACTAGCGGGAGAGGCCCGCTACGAGCAGTACTTC.